This T cell receptor (beta chain) was retrieved from a study of blood T cell repertoires in COVID-19 (dated by TCRdb to between 2020 and 2021). Broadly, across the study: The collaborator samples originated in the United States, Italy and Spain and spanned the acute and convalescent phases of COVID-19. The dataset comprised deeply sampled blood TCRbeta repertoires from subjects exposed to, actively infected with, or recovered from COVID-19. The prospective study material was composed of cDNA or gDNA derived from T cells, B-cell-depleted T cells, or PBMCs. The samples were drawn from the first 160 participants of the ongoing ImmuneRACE study and from over 950 subjects provided by 6 global collaborators. The repertoires were released in a freely available public database intended as a resource for research on the immune response to SARS-CoV-2. HLA class I and class II types, where available, came from metadata supplied by the sample provider rather than from assay-based typing. The sample metadata nearly always contained a de-identified subject ID, COVID-19 status, age in years and sex.

Collaborating institutions collected whole blood in K2EDTA tubes following their own protocols. For TCRbeta analysis, collaborator samples were shipped as frozen whole blood, as isolated PBMCs, or as DNA extracted from either sample type. TCRbeta CDR3 regions were amplified from genomic DNA using the immunoSEQ Assay, a bias-controlled multiplex PCR. As for the authors' bioinformatics: The number of nucleated cells in each sample was estimated from the amplification of reference gene primers within the assay. Sequence reads were collapsed and filtered to measure the absolute abundance of every unique TCRbeta CDR3 rearrangement. For each sample, productive Simpson clonality was calculated as the square root of Simpson's diversity index across productive rearrangements. The immuneACCESS repertoire file appears here via TCRdb, limited to in-frame rearrangements. These files lack a portion of the clones; in checked studies, under half of the deficit traces to unresolved V genes, and the cause of the others is not known. Clonal size and the V and J genes are those of that table, whereas D and trimming came from the DNA. The sample includes about 210,000 clones, with roughly 82% observed a single time. Roughly 12% of the sample rests with the top ten.

Overall study outcomes, separate from this receptor: The quantity of clinical and demographic metadata differed by source and by participant and was supplied without curation.

About this clone: The antigen it binds to is not known. Base qualities are not recorded, but no much larger clone differs from it by a single base.

The TCR comes from a woman aged 40 to 55 with acute or convalescent COVID-19. The sample comprised peripheral blood.

For the CDR3, the sequence is CASSYSIGRAAYEQYF. The nucleotide sequence is given as TGTGCCAGCAGTTACTCGATCGGCAGGGCGGCCTACGAGCAGTACTTC. This receptor chain uses TRBV6-2 or TRBV6-3 and TRBJ2-7; a weak D assignment points to TRBD1 (5 bases agree). The V and J ends are trimmed by 0 bases and 2 bases, leaving 14 bases between them. From its cysteine to its phenylalanine, the CDR3 spans 16 amino acids. Of the read, only the CDR3 DNA is kept; its 48 bases are in frame from base 1. CDR1 and CDR2 (MNHEY, SVGEGT) derive from the germline V gene.